This T cell receptor (beta chain) was observed in a study of blood T cell repertoires in COVID-19. Study background: There were acute and convalescent COVID-19 samples, and they came from the United States, Italy and Spain. Sources were T cells, B-cell-depleted T cells, or PBMCs; the material itself was cDNA or gDNA.

The CDR3 sequence is 15 residues long. V was cut by 5 bases and J by 5 bases, with 17 bases left in between. The germline V gene encodes CDR1 SNHLY and CDR2 FYNNEI. As originally analysed: Amplification with reference gene primers provided the estimates of nucleated cell counts. Sequencing was performed with immunoSEQ multiplex PCR; in TCRdb, only in-frame clones are kept and a portion is missing. D and trimming come from the DNA, and the V and J calls and clone size come from that table. Of 29,000 or so clones listed, about 70% are singletons. The receptor's source is a human donor in a cohort sampled during active COVID-19. This chain uses TRBV2 with TRBJ2-3, with D perhaps matching TRBD2 (6 bases). Specimen: peripheral blood. The CDR3 spells CASSSIREAGDTQYF. The CDR3 DNA sequence: TGTGCCAGCAGTAGTATTAGGGAGGCGGGAGATACGCAGTATTTT.